This T cell receptor (beta chain) originates from a study of cytomegalovirus exposure and HLA in healthy donors (TCRdb year 2017). Describing the broader study: An earlier analysis of roughly 630 of the donors reported more than 250 Gb of sequence data and 120 million or so unique TCR beta sequences from approximately 180 million T cells. An early release covering just under 650 HLA-typed donors comprised about 300 gigabases of sequencing data and around 80 million unique TCR sequences. Of the roughly 410 genotyped donors, more than 75% were placed in the genetic ancestry cluster associated with self-reported Caucasian donors. The study aimed to test whether cataloging public T cell receptors could reveal signatures of past pathogen exposure. Using immunosequencing, the study profiled T cell repertoires from fewer than 700 subjects and related those repertoires to cytomegalovirus serostatus. Along with the approximately 700-subject first cohort, a separate validation cohort of over a hundred different subjects was used. The study combined high-throughput TCR immunosequencing, statistical association of individual TCRs with disease status, and machine learning to predict cytomegalovirus infection status. In a later analysis, previously published TCR beta repertoires from about 670 donors were re-analyzed and high-resolution HLA genotyping was added so that TCR occurrence patterns could be studied. The later analysis used no new phenotypic data to find candidate immune exposures, relying instead on TCR beta sequences and their occurrence across donors. An earlier analysis of roughly 580 of the donors used high-throughput TCR beta sequencing to judge whether each TCR beta V gene segment behaved as functional or pseudogenic. Donor age, sex, ethnicity and CMV serostatus were compiled alongside the repertoire data. A later genetic analysis used genome-wide SNP genotypes for about 65% of the roughly 670 donors, treating that subset as a discovery cohort. All discovery cohort repertoires had been generated on a single sequencing platform. HLA typing included class I and class II loci at four-digit resolution. Typing coverage differed by locus: A, B, C, DRB1 and DQB1 were typed in roughly 620-640 donors, DQA1 in 522, DPA1 in around 580, and DPB1 in about 450. A few DR-DQ haplotypes were handled as single units for association and clustering because linkage in the cohort was strong. Across about 380 genotyped donors of the cohort, an average of approximately 240,000 unique TCR beta nucleotide sequences per donor were sequenced, and roughly 17% of those sequences were non-productive.

The cohort consisted of fewer than 700 healthy bone marrow donors. At the time of sampling, every cohort member was nominally healthy, though immune exposures that went unrecorded were likely present. The donor was CMV seropositive and belonged to the group of 250 to 300 seropositive cohort members. Each donor provided a peripheral blood sample, and peripheral blood mononuclear cells were used for TCR beta sequencing. Genomic DNA was extracted from the blood cell samples with the Qiagen DNeasy Blood Extraction Kit. CDR1 and CDR2, looked up from the germline V gene, are MNHEY and SVGAGI. The cysteine opens and the phenylalanine closes a CDR3 of 14 amino acids. The kept DNA is CDR3 alone, 42 bases in frame from the first base. V is pruned by 5 bases and J by 5 bases, leaving 6 bases of the junction without a gene match. General conclusions and limits of the study: This cohort had only TCR beta chains sequenced, and the lack of alpha or paired-chain data limited which features could be detected. V-gene and J-gene trimming of TCR beta chains was associated with a missense DCLRE1C variant in a later genetic analysis, and the association was replicated in an independent cohort. In an earlier analysis of 500 to 650 of the donors, most TCR beta V segments appeared in productive rearrangements about 87% or about 30% of the time, broadly matching IMGT annotations. The only immune exposure information available for the cohort was CMV serostatus. A later analysis found that most CMV-associated TCR beta chains appeared HLA-restricted, with HLA associations seemingly driven largely by CMV exposure. In vitro tests confirmed that a few of the cytomegalovirus-associated TCR beta chains recognize cytomegalovirus antigens. In both the original and validation cohorts, the classifier was reported to diagnose cytomegalovirus status with high specificity and sensitivity. The authors suggested that the approach could potentially be extended to other disease states and immunological phenotypes. Compared with the approximately 600-donor mean, donors in an Asian-associated ancestry cluster had fewer N-insertions in productive TCRs, according to a later genetic analysis. A further reported finding was that TCR beta sequences accurately predicted the HLA-A and HLA-B alleles for most subjects in the first cohort. Presence/absence analyses assumed roughly uniform sequencing depth across donors, an assumption that may not hold. While some public TCRs were present in many individuals, most TCR sequences turned up only very rarely across donors. Because some donors lacked HLA typing at each locus, the association tests relied only on the typed subset. A later analysis associated some 17,000 TCR beta sequences with specific HLA alleles at a false discovery rate of 0.05. Strong co-occurrence of HLA alleles, especially DR and DQ, made assigning TCR associations to individual alleles difficult. In a later analysis, TCR association rates were found to vary across HLA loci, with the most associated TCRs seen for DRB1 alleles and the fewest for HLA-C alleles. The study listed approximately 150 TCR beta chains as associated with cytomegalovirus. Because the 87-base-pair reads could not distinguish some IMGT-functional V segments, including TRBV6-2 and TRBV6-3, those segments were excluded. Linkage disequilibrium might explain the correlated functional status among segregating V segments, but an unknown experimental factor could not be excluded. Several of the top co-occurrence clusters appeared to be linked to parvovirus B19, influenza, CMV and Epstein-Barr virus, according to a later analysis. The earlier analysis of 587 of the donors excluded around 17 rarely observed V segments, including chromosome 9 orphons, because counts were too low. A cluster of highly shared sequence variants was judged likely to represent a technical artifact of the sequencing pipeline. In a later analysis, HLA-associated TCR beta chains showed more clonal expansion and lower generation probabilities than non-associated chains that were equally common.

On this clone: Its specific antigen is unknown. One base away there is no much larger clone; base qualities are not given.

Library generation was performed with the immunoSEQ multiplex PCR assay. For the multiplex PCR, a mixture combining 60 forward primers for TCR Vbeta segments and 13 reverse primers for TCR Jbeta segments was used. The CDR3 region of rearranged TCR beta genes was amplified from genomic DNA with a multiplex PCR assay. The amplified TCR beta libraries were sequenced on the Illumina HiSeq System as 87-base-pair reads. As for the authors' bioinformatics: In a later analysis, some 80 million unique TCR beta chains were counted across the roughly 670 repertoires, and approximately 11 million of these chains were shared by at least two donors. Raw reads were error-corrected and collapsed into unique sequences by a nearest-neighbor algorithm in which closely related sequences were merged to remove PCR and sequencing errors. To assign V, D and J gene segments, CDR3 sequences were aligned to IMGT reference sequences. For a sequence to be retained, at least a six-nucleotide match to both a V gene segment and a J gene segment was required. Rearrangements were called productive when the CDR3 lacked stop codons and stayed in frame with V and J; all others were non-productive. Following IMGT convention, CDR3 was defined as the stretch from the second conserved V-encoded cysteine to the conserved J-encoded phenylalanine. Sequences without an unambiguous match to a single V gene segment were excluded from the earlier analysis of 500 to 700 of the donors. An earlier analysis of 500 to 600 of the donors classified V segments as functional when productive rearrangements were above 56.7% and as segregating when the standard deviation between donors was above 5%. A statistical classification framework was developed to diagnose cytomegalovirus status using the catalog of TCR beta chain sequences. V and J gene assignment, in a later analysis, came from comparing TCR nucleotide sequences with IMGT/GENE-DB human TR gene sequences. The TCRdist pipeline was used in a later analysis to assign CDR3 sequences and most-parsimonious VDJ recombination scenarios. In a later analysis, each TCR beta chain was defined by its CDR3 amino acid sequence together with its V-gene family, and reads lacking a unique V-gene family were excluded. As a way to deal with suspected cross-contamination and a sequencing artifact, a later analysis dropped hundreds of nucleotide sequences that were highly shared and had low generation probability. In a later analysis, a clonal expansion index was calculated for each public chain from normalized within-repertoire ranks of inferred template counts. Generation probabilities in a later analysis came from a VDJ recombination model fitted to out-of-frame rearrangements, and those results were checked against IGoR. In a later analysis, TCR-TCR, TCR-HLA and TCR-CMV co-occurrence was scored with hypergeometric tests, and a repertoire-size bias correction was applied to TCR pairs. False discovery rates were estimated in a later analysis by permuting HLA or CMV assignments 20 times. In a later analysis, co-occurring TCRs were grouped using DBSCAN, and TCRdist sequence similarity was added for clustering within HLA-allele-positive subsets. Co-occurrence clustering excluded repertoires with fewer than 30,000 or more than 120,000 public chains, plus five with anomalous nucleotide sharing. Imported from immuneACCESS, the table was reduced by TCRdb to in-frame sequences with V and J called. These copies leave out some clones; in studies compared against another copy, an unresolved V gene accounts for under half, and the cause of the remainder is not known. That table supplies the V and J calls and clone size; D and trimming were determined from the DNA. For this sample the table gives roughly 110,000 clones, of which roughly 70% were detected only once. The biggest ten clones account for more than 2.5% of the sample.

The clonotype was recovered from a male donor in good health and CMV-seropositive. The rearranged chain carries TRBV6-5 and TRBJ2-3, and 8 junctional nucleotides match TRBD1. Sequencing was done on a sample of PBMCs. The nucleotides read TGTGCCAGCAGTCAGACAGGGGCTGTAGATACGCAGTATTTT. Its product reads: CASSQTGAVDTQYF.